The sequence of this TCR beta chain was determined in a study of blood T cell repertoires in COVID-19. For the study at large: The United States, Italy and Spain supplied acute and convalescent COVID-19 samples.

V was shortened by 0 bases and J by 5 bases, with 10 bases between the two germline ends. This CDR3 contains 14 residues. Germline-derived CDR1 and CDR2 are ENHRY and SYGVKD. As handled by the study authors: Reference gene primer amplification in the assay estimated nucleated cell counts. The table came from immunoSEQ multiplex PCR; TCRdb's copy has only in-frame clones and leaves some out. D and trimming come from the DNA, and the V and J calls and clone size come from that table. In the table there are some 120,000 clones, roughly four fifths of which are singletons. The V and J genes are TRBV10-3 and TRBJ1-2; D is ambiguous. The sample taken for sequencing was peripheral blood. This TCR was recovered from a young man with COVID-19, enrolled during active disease. This CDR3 reads CAISESITAYGYTF. The DNA of the CDR3 is TGTGCCATCAGTGAGTCAATTACAGCTTATGGCTACACCTTC.